These 25 T cell receptor beta chains came from one sample sequenced in a study of T cells expressing NK-cell markers. TCRdb re-called the 5' RACE reads; one entry per CDR3 protein, DNA not given. The record lists some 390,000 distinct CDR3 sequences, of which the ten most abundant hold approximately 12%. The sample was blood T cells: a sorted CD56 or NKG2C T cell subset, CD4+ or CD8+ T cells, or bulk PBMC T cells (not recorded which). The source of these receptors is a woman in her forties or fifties in good health.

Here the CDR3 reads CASSQELTSGRYEQYF. The chain uses TRBV3-1 and TRBJ2-7; the TCRdb call, TRBD2, lacks DNA for checking. This CDR3 is built from 16 residues. Germline V gives CDR1 LGHDT, CDR2 YNNKEL (reference sequence).

The CDR3 sequence is CASSLVIGAQETQYF. This chain links TRBV11-2 with TRBJ2-5. Germline loops: CDR1 SGHAT, CDR2 FQNNGV. CDR3 length: 15 amino acids.

CDR3 in amino acids: CASSLVSERLSDTQYF. The rearrangement joins TRBV5-1 to TRBJ2-3; TCRdb lists TRBD2, though no DNA is available to test this call. The CDR3 runs 16 residues. Germline V gives CDR1 SGHRS, CDR2 YFSETQ.

The chain joins TRBV20-1 to TRBJ2-1; TCRdb proposes TRBD1, but this gene call is untestable without DNA. CDR1 is DFQATT and CDR2 is SNEGSKA in the germline V gene (reference sequence). The CDR3 consists of 14 residues. CDR3: CSATFLTTGGEQFF.

This chain joins TRBV29-1 and TRBJ2-1. The CDR3 extends over 14 amino acids. Germline V gene sequence: CDR1 SQVTM, CDR2 ANQGSEA. The CDR3 is CSVETLSSYNEQFF.

V is TRBV12-3 or TRBV12-4 and J is TRBJ1-3; without DNA, the TCRdb call of TRBD1 cannot be checked. There are 11 residues in the CDR3. The CDR3 spells CASSFGRFKNF.

V is TRBV14 and J is TRBJ2-6; TCRdb reports TRBD2, a call that lacks DNA to check it against. Germline-derived CDR1 and CDR2 are SGHDN and FVKESK. This CDR3 has 15 amino acids. The CDR3 region is CASKPNPPGANVLTF.

This chain's CDR3 is CASSPNSDTQYF. The chain combines TRBV12-3 or TRBV12-4 with TRBJ2-3. The CDR3 contains 12 residues.

The chain couples TRBV6-6 to TRBJ2-4. This CDR3 is 14 amino acids long. Germline loops: CDR1 MNHNY, CDR2 SVGAGI (reference sequence). CDR3 region: CASSYTSTKNIQYF.

The chain is built from TRBV5-1 and TRBJ1-1; TCRdb indicates TRBD1, and absent DNA this call remains unverified. The CDR3 length is 13 residues. Germline V gene data show CDR1 as SGHRS and CDR2 as YFSETQ. The CDR3 is CASSLSGTGEAFF.

V and J are TRBV29-1 and TRBJ2-1; TCRdb outputs TRBD2, but without DNA this stays unchecked. The CDR3 covers 12 residues. Germline V gene data show CDR1 as SQVTM and CDR2 as ANQGSEA. The CDR3 loop is CSVGASYDEQFF.

The chain employs TRBV24-1 and TRBJ1-4. Germline V gene sequence: CDR1 KGHDR, CDR2 SFDVKD. This CDR3 comprises 15 residues. CDR3: CATSDSRQGGEKLFF.

The rearrangement uses TRBV30 and TRBJ2-1. In germline, CDR1 is GTSNPN, CDR2 SVGIG (reference sequence). There are 13 residues in the CDR3. CDR3 region: CAWEREGLNEQFF.

The chain links TRBV5-6 to TRBJ1-1; TCRdb returns TRBD1, unconfirmable since there is no DNA. Germline lookup yields CDR1 SGHDT and CDR2 YYEEEE. The CDR3 spans 13 residues. CDR3 region: CASSLVGDLEAFF.

The V gene is TRBV12-3 or TRBV12-4, the J gene TRBJ1-6; the TCRdb D gene call, TRBD1, has no DNA to confirm it. This CDR3 is 14 amino acids long. CDR3: CASSRGQVNSPLHF.

The gene calls are TRBV6-1 and TRBJ2-3; checking the TCRdb D call of TRBD2 is not possible without DNA. The CDR3 has 15 amino acids. Germline V gene data show CDR1 as MNHNS and CDR2 as SASEGT. CDR3: CASRRLAGITDTQYF.

The chain carries TRBV6-5 and TRBJ1-3. CDR3 size: 14 residues. CDR1 is MNHEY, CDR2 SVGAGI, per germline. CDR3: CASSYLPSGDTIYF.

The chain links TRBV12-3 or TRBV12-4 to TRBJ1-5; TCRdb's D call, TRBD1, is unchecked because there is no DNA. CDR3 length equals 18 residues. This CDR3 is CASSLWDTAIWDYQPQHF.

The chain combines TRBV9 with TRBJ2-1; TCRdb gives TRBD1 as the D gene, but with no DNA this cannot be confirmed. The germline gives CDR1 SGDLS, CDR2 YYNGEE. This CDR3 spans 15 amino acids. CDR3 sequence reads: CASSGTGTRYNEQFF.

The chain combines TRBV5-5 with TRBJ2-1; with no DNA, the TCRdb D assignment of TRBD1 cannot be verified. Germline V gene data show CDR1 as SGHKS and CDR2 as YYEKEE (reference sequence). This CDR3 has 16 residues. The CDR3 region is CASSPVGEPSYNEQFF.

V gene TRBV9 combines with J gene TRBJ2-5; no DNA is available, so the TRBD2 call from TCRdb remains unchecked. The CDR3 covers 15 residues. In germline, CDR1 is SGDLS, CDR2 YYNGEE. CDR3 sequence reads: CASSLTGTSKETQYF.

The chain joins TRBV20-1 to TRBJ2-7; the D gene TCRdb calls, TRBD2, cannot be checked with no DNA. Per the germline V gene, CDR1 is DFQATT and CDR2 is SNEGSKA (reference sequence). The CDR3 sequence is 16 residues long. The CDR3: CSANRGLGLVSYEQYF.

The rearrangement links TRBV12-3 or TRBV12-4 to TRBJ2-5; checking the TCRdb D call of TRBD2 is not possible without DNA. The CDR3 loop spans 18 amino acids. The CDR3 reads CASSIRGLAVKIEETQYF.

The rearrangement links TRBV2 to TRBJ1-1; TCRdb reports TRBD1, a call that lacks DNA to check it against. Per the germline V gene, CDR1 is SNHLY and CDR2 is FYNNEI. CDR3 length: 15 amino acids. This CDR3 reads CASHPQGTTSTEAFF.

CDR3 in amino acids: CASSRPGTARPQHF. The chain couples TRBV7-2 to TRBJ1-5; TCRdb proposes TRBD1, but this gene call is untestable without DNA. The CDR3 is made up of 14 amino acids. Looked up from germline, CDR1 is SGHTA and CDR2 is FQGNSA. Based on the CDR3 plus reference TRBV7-2 and TRBJ1-5, the full variable domain is GAGVSQSPSNKVTEKGKDVELRCDPISGHTALYWYRQSLGQGLEFLIYFQGNSAPDKSGLPSDRFSAERTGGSVSTLTIQRTQQEDSAVYLCASSRPGTARPQHFGDGTRLSIL.